These 3 T cell receptor beta chains share one sample of origin, sequenced in a study of beta chain features in type 1 diabetes. Sequencing targeted expressed TCRB transcripts, as all isolated RNA had been reverse transcribed. Method: immunoSEQ multiplex PCR; TCRdb's copy keeps in-frame clones and lacks some. Of 350,000 to 400,000 clones listed, roughly 15% are singletons. Input material: naive CD4+ T cells from blood. The receptors here all came from a woman under 30 in good health.

The CDR3 here is CASSLFGQGANEQFF. For the CDR3, the DNA is TGTGCCAGCAGCTTATTTGGACAGGGGGCGAATGAGCAGTTCTTC. The chain joins TRBV11-1 to TRBJ2-1, with 11 bases aligning to TRBD1. Trimming took 2 bases from V and 7 from J; bases not matched to a gene: 4. From germline, CDR1 is SGHAT and CDR2 FQDESV (reference sequence). There are 15 residues in the CDR3.

The chain recombines TRBV6-6 with TRBJ2-7; 9 nucleotides agree with TRBD1. CDR3 length: 14 residues. With 10 bases clipped from V and 4 bases from J, the junction kept 11 bases outside the gene matches. Germline V lookup: CDR1 MNHNY, CDR2 SVGAGI (reference sequence). CDR3 bases: TGTGCCACCGGCCCTTCTGGACAGGGGTACGAGCAGTACTTC. Translating it yields CATGPSGQGYEQYF.

This rearrangement joins TRBV9 to TRBJ2-3; a weak D match, TRBD1 (5 bases). CDR3 length: 15 residues. Trimming pared 4 bases from V and 6 bases from J, leaving 18 bases between. Germline V lookup: CDR1 SGDLS, CDR2 YYNGEE. CDR3 DNA sequence: TGTGCCAGCAGCCCCCAAACCCCGCCAGGGGATACGCAGTATTTT. This sequence encodes CASSPQTPPGDTQYF. The full variable domain, completed using reference TRBV9 and TRBJ2-3, is DSGVTQTPKHLITATGQRVTLRCSPRSGDLSVYWYQQSLDQGLQFLIQYYNGEERAKGNILERFSAQQFPDLHSELNLSSLELGDSALYFCASSPQTPPGDTQYFGPGTRLTVL.